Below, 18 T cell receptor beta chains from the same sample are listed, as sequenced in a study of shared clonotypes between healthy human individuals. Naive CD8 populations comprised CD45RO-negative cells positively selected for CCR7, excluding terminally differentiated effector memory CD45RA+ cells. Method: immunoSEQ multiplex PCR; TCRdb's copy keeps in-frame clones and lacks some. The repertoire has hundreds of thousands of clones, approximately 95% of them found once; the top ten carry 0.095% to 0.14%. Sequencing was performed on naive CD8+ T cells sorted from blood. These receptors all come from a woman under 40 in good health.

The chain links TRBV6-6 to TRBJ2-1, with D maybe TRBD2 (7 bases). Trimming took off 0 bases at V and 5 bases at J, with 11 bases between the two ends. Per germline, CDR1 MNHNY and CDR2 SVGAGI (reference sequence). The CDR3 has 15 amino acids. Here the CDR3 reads CASSYSGGHNNEQFF. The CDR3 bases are TGTGCCAGCAGTTACTCGGGGGGGCACAACAATGAGCAGTTCTTC.

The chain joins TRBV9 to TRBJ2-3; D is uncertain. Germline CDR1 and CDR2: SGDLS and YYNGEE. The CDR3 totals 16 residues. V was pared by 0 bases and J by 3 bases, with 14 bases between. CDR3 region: CASSVAGRVGTDTQYF. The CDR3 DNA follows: TGTGCCAGCAGCGTAGCTGGTAGGGTTGGAACAGATACGCAGTATTTT.

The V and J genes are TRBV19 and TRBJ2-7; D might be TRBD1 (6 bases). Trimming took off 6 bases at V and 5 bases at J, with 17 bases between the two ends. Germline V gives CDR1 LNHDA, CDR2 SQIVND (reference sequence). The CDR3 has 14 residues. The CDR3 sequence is CASSDQGHSDEQYF. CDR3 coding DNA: TGTGCCAGTAGCGACCAGGGGCATAGCGACGAGCAGTACTTC.

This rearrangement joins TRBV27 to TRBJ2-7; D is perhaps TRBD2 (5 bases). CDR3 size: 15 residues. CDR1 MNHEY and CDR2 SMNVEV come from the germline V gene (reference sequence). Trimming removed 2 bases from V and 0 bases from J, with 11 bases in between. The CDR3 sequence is CASSLNGLSSYEQYF. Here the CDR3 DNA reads TGTGCCAGCAGTTTAAATGGACTGAGCTCCTACGAGCAGTACTTC.

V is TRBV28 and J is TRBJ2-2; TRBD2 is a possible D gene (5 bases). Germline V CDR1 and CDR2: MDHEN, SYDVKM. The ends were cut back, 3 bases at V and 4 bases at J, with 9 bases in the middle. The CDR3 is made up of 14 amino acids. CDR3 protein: CASSFAGVTGELFF. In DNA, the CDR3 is TGTGCCAGCAGTTTCGCCGGGGTCACCGGGGAGCTGTTTTTT.

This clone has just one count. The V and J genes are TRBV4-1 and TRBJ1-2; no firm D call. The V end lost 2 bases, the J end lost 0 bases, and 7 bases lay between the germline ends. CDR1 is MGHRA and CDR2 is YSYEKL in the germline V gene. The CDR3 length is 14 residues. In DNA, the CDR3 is TGCGCCAGCAGCCAACTTGGGGCTAACTATGGCTACACCTTC. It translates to CASSQLGANYGYTF.

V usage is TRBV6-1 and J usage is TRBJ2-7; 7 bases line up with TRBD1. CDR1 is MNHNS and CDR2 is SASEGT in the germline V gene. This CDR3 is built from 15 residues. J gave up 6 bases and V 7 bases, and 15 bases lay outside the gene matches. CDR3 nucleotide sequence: TGTGCCAGCATCCATAACAGGGGAATCAATTCCGAGCAGTACTTC. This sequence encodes CASIHNRGINSEQYF.

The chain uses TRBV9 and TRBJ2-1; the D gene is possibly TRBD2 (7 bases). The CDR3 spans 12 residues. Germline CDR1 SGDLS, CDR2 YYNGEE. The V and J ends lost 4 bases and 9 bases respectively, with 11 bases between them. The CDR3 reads CASSQGGAEQFF. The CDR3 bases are TGTGCCAGCAGCCAAGGGGGGGCTGAGCAGTTCTTC.

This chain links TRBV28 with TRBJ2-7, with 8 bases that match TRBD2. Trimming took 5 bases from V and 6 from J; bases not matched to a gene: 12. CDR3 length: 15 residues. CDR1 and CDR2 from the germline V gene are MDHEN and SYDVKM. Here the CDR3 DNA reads TGTGCCAGCAGTGTCACCGGGACTAGACCCTCCGAGCAGTACTTC. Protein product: CASSVTGTRPSEQYF. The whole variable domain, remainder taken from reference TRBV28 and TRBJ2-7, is DVKVTQSSRYLVKRTGEKVFLECVQDMDHENMFWYRQDPGLGLRLIYFSYDVKMKEKGDIPEGYSVSREKKERFSLILESASTNQTSMYLCASSVTGTRPSEQYFGPGTRLTVT.

The CDR3 is CASSTPGQGADEQFF. For the CDR3, the DNA is TGTGCCAGCAGTACTCCGGGACAGGGGGCCGATGAGCAGTTCTTC. The chain recombines TRBV27 with TRBJ2-1; 12 nucleotides line up with TRBD1. The CDR3 length is 15 residues. The trim removed 5 bases at V and 8 bases at J, leaving 7 bases unmatched. Germline-derived CDR1 and CDR2 are MNHEY and SMNVEV (reference sequence).

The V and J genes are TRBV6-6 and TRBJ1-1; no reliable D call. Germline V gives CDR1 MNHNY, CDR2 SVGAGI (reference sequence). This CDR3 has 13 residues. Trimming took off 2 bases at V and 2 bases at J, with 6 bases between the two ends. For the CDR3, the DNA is TGTGCCAGCAGTTACCTTGCAAACACTGAAGCTTTCTTT. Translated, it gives CASSYLANTEAFF.

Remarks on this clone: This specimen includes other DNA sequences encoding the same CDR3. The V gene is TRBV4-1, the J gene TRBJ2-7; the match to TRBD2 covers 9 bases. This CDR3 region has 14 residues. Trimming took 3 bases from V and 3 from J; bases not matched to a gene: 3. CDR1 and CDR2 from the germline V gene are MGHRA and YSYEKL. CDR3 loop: CASSHGTSSYEQYF. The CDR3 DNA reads TGCGCCAGCAGCCACGGGACTAGCAGCTACGAGCAGTACTTC.

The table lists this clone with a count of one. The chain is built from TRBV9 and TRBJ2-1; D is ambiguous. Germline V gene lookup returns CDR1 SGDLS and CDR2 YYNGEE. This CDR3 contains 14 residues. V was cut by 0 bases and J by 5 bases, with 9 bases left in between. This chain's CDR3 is CASSVEGRDNEQFF. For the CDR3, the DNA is TGTGCCAGCAGCGTAGAGGGTCGCGACAATGAGCAGTTCTTC.

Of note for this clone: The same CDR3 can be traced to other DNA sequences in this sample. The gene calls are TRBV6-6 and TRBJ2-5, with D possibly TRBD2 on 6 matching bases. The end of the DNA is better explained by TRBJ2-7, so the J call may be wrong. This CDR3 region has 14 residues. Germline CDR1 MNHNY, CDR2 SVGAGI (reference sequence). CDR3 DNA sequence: TGTGCCAGCAGTTACTCCGGGGGCTCCTACGAGCAGTACTTC. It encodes CASSYSGGSYEQYF.

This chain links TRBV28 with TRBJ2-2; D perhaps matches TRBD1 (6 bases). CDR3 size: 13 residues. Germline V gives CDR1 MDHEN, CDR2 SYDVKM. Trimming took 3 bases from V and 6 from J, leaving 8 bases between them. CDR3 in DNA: TGTGCCAGCAGTTTCCCAGGGGCCGGGGAGCTGTTTTTT. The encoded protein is CASSFPGAGELFF. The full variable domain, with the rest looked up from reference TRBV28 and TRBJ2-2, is DVKVTQSSRYLVKRTGEKVFLECVQDMDHENMFWYRQDPGLGLRLIYFSYDVKMKEKGDIPEGYSVSREKKERFSLILESASTNQTSMYLCASSFPGAGELFFGEGSRLTVL.

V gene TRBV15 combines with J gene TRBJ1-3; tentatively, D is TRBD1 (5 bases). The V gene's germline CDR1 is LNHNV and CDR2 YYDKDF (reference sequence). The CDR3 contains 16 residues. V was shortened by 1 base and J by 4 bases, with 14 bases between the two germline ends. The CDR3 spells CATSRGAGFSGNTIYF. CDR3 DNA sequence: TGTGCCACCAGCAGAGGAGCAGGGTTTTCGGGAAACACCATATATTTT. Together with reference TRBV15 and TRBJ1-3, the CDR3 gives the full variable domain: DAMVIQNPRYQVTQFGKPVTLSCSQTLNHNVMYWYQQKSSQAPKLLFHYYDKDFNNEADTPDNFQSRRPNTSFCFLDIRSPGLGDTAMYLCATSRGAGFSGNTIYFGEGSWLTVV.

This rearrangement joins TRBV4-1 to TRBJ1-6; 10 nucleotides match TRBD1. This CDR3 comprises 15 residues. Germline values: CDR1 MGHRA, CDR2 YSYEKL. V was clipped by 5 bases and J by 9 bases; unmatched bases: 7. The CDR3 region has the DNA TGCGCCAGCAGCACGTCCCGGGACAGGGGTTCACCCCTCCACTTT. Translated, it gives CASSTSRDRGSPLHF.

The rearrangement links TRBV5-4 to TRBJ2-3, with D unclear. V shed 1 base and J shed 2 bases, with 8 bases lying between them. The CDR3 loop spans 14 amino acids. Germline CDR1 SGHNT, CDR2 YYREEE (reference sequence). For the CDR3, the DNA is TGTGCCAGCAGCTTGTCAGAGACCACAGATACGCAGTATTTT. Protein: CASSLSETTDTQYF.